This T cell receptor beta chain was profiled in a study of cytomegalovirus exposure and HLA in healthy donors. The CDR3 loop spans 17 amino acids. V lost 5 bases and J lost 0, with 18 bases in between. Germline CDR1 reads SEHNR; CDR2 reads FQNEAQ (reference sequence). Researchers ran the PCR with 60 Vbeta and 13 Jbeta primers. Clones were sequenced by immunoSEQ multiplex PCR, and TCRdb holds only the in-frame ones, with some missing. Here the sample spans 100,000 to 120,000 clones, less than 85% being singletons. This chain uses TRBV7-9 with TRBJ2-3; no clear D. The sequencing input was PBMCs. The TCR originated in a man aged 40-49 years in good health and CMV-seropositive. This chain's CDR3 is CASSTSLQALSTDTQYF. The CDR3 nucleotides read TGTGCCAGCAGCACGAGTCTCCAGGCGCTTAGCACAGATACGCAGTATTTT.